This entry describes one TCR beta chain. Its antigen is unidentified. The CDR3 runs to 18 residues. Trimming pared 7 bases from V and 3 bases from J, leaving 27 bases between. RNA transcripts provided the source from which TCR beta CDR3 regions were amplified. HTBI primers drove first-round RT-PCR of the TCR CDR3. TCRdb analysed the multiplex PCR reads with MiXCR anew, one entry per CDR3 protein. The sample holds roughly 500,000 distinct CDR3 sequences, roughly 25% seen once. Diagnosis relied on clinical symptoms, serum thyroxine and TRAb, thyroid ultrasound and orbital computed tomography. These data are taken from a study of T cells in Graves' hyperthyroidism and ophthalmopathy. Across the study: Initial diagnosis, before any treatment, was when peripheral blood was collected.

Findings of the study overall: Model output signaled ophthalmopathy a median roughly 6.1 months ahead of onset. Stable hyperthyroidism and ophthalmopathy were separated using 13 V-J signatures.

The sample consisted of blood. This rearrangement joins TRBV12-3 or TRBV12-4 to TRBJ2-5; D may match TRBD1 or TRBD2 (5 bases each). The sequence derives from a woman aged 25 to 39 with Graves' ophthalmopathy. The CDR3 sequence: CASTLDVDGAITKETQYF. The CDR3 nucleotides read TGTGCCAGCACCTTAGACGTTGACGGGGCGATTACAAAAGAGACCCAGTACTTC.